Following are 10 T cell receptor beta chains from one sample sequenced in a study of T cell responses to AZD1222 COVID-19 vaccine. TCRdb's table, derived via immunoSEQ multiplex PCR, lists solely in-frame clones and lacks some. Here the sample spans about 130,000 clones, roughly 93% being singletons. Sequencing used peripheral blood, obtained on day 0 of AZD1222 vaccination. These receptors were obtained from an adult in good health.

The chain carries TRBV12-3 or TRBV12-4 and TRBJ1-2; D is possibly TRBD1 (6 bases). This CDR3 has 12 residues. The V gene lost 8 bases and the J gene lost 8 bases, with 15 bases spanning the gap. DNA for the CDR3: TGTGCCAGCCGAGGGGGGCGCAGGGGCTACACCTTC. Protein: CASRGGRRGYTF.

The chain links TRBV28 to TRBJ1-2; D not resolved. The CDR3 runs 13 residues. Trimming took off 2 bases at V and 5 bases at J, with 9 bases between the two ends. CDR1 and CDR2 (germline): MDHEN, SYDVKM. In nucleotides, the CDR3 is TGTGCCAGCAGTTTAGGAGGAATTTATGGCTACACCTTC. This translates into CASSLGGIYGYTF.

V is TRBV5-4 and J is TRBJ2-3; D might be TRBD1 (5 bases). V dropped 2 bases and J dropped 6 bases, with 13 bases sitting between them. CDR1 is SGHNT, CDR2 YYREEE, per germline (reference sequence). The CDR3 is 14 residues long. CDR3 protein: CASSLDQGADTQYF. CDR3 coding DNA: TGTGCCAGCAGCTTAGATCAGGGTGCGGATACGCAGTATTTT.

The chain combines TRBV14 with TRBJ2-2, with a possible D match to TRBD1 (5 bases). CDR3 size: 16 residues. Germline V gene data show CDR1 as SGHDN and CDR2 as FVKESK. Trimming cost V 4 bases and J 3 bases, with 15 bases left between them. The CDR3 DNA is TGTGCCAGCAGCCCCCATAACAGGAGATACACCGGGGAGCTGTTTTTT. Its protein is CASSPHNRRYTGELFF.

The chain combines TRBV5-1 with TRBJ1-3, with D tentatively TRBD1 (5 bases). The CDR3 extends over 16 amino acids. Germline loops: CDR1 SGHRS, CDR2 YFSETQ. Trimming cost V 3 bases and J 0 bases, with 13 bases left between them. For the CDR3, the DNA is TGCGCCAGCAGCTGGGACGGCGGCCGCTCTGGAAACACCATATATTTT. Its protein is CASSWDGGRSGNTIYF.

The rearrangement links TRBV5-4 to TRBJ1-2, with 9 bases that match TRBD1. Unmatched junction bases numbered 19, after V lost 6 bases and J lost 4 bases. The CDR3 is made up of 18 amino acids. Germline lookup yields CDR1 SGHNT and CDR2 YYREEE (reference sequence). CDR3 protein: CASTHDRGQGSPFYGYTF. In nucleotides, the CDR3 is TGTGCCAGCACTCACGACAGGGGACAGGGAAGTCCCTTCTATGGCTACACCTTC. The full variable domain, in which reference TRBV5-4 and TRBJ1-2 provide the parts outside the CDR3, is ETGVTQSPTHLIKTRGQQVTLRCSSQSGHNTVSWYQQALGQGPQFIFQYYREEENGRGNFPPRFSGLQFPNYSSELNVNALELDDSALYLCASTHDRGQGSPFYGYTFGSGTRLTVV.

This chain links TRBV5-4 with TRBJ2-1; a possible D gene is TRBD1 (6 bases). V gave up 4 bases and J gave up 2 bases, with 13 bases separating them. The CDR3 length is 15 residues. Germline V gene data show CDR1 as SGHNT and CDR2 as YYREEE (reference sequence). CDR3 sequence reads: CASSQKGQTYNEQFF. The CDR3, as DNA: TGTGCCAGCAGCCAAAAGGGACAAACCTACAATGAGCAGTTCTTC.

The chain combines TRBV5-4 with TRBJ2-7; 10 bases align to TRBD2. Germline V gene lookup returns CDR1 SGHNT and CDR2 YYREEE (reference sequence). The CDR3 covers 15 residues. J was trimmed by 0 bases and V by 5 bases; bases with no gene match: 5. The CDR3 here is CASSLGLAASYEQYF. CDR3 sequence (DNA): TGTGCCAGCAGTTTAGGACTAGCGGCCTCCTACGAGCAGTACTTC.

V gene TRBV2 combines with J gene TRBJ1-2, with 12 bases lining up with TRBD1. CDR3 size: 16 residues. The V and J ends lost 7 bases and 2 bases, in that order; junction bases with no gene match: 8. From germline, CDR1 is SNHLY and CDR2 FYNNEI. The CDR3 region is CASTGRDRGRNYGYTF. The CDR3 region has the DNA TGTGCCAGCACTGGGCGGGACAGGGGGCGCAACTATGGCTACACCTTC.

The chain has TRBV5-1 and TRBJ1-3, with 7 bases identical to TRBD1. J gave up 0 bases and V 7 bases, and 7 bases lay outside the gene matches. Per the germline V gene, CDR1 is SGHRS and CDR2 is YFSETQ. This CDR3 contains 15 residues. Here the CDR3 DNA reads TGCGCCAGCCAAGGGGACAGCTTCTCTGGAAACACCATATATTTT. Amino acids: CASQGDSFSGNTIYF.